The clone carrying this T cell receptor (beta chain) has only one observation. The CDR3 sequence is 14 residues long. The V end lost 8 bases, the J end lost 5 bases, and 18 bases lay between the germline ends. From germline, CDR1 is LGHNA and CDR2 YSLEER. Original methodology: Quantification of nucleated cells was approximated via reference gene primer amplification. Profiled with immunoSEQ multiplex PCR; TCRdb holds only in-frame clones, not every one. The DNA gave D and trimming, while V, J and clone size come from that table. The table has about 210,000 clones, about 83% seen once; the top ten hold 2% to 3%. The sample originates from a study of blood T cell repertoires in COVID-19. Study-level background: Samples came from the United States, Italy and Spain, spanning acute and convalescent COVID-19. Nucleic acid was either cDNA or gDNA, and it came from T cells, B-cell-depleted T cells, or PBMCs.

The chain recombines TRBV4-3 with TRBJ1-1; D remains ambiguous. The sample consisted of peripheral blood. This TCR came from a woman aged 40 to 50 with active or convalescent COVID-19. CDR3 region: CASGWRRGKTEAFF. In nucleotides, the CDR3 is TGCGCCAGCGGGTGGCGGAGAGGGAAAACTGAAGCTTTCTTT.